This T cell receptor beta chain was retrieved from a study of PD-L1 blockade in urothelial cancer. The overall study: Male patients with bladder-origin urothelial cancer numbered about nine tenths of the roughly 29. Prior regimens of chemotherapy numbered 0 to 3 per patient. General study results and limits: Pretreatment TCR clonality in blood, when below the median, was predictive of better survival.

Here immunoSEQ multiplex PCR was the method, and the copy in TCRdb shows in-frame clones only, minus some. The sample lists some 40,000 clones, about 90% occurring once. Details on this clone: Antigen: not known.

CDR1 LNHDA and CDR2 SQIVND come from the germline V gene (reference sequence). CDR3 length: 15 amino acids. The V gene lost 7 bases and the J gene lost 0 bases, with 12 bases spanning the gap. Specified time point: peripheral blood 6 weeks after treatment start. For each patient, 1 to 8 samples were obtained, pretreatment and on-treatment. V usage is TRBV19 and J usage is TRBJ2-2; D perhaps matches TRBD1 (5 bases). Source: PBMCs, taken around atezolizumab (anti-PD-L1) treatment. The sequence derives from an older man with urothelial cancer. The CDR3 sequence is CASKGSASNTGELFF. The DNA for the CDR3 is TGTGCCAGTAAGGGGTCAGCCTCGAACACCGGGGAGCTGTTTTTT.